This T cell receptor (beta chain) was recovered during a study of blood T cell repertoires in COVID-19. The V gene's germline CDR1 is SGHRS and CDR2 YFSETQ. The germline V and J ends were trimmed by 0 bases and 0 bases, with 10 bases remaining between them. The CDR3 spans 15 residues. Sequencing was performed with immunoSEQ multiplex PCR; in TCRdb, only in-frame clones are kept and a portion is missing. The sample includes about 360,000 clones, 75% to 90% of them seen just once. Sequencing used peripheral blood. The source of this sequence is a woman aged 55-70 years with COVID-19, enrolled during active disease. The chain couples TRBV5-1 to TRBJ2-7; D unresolved. This CDR3 is CASSLGALPSYEQYF. DNA of the CDR3: TGCGCCAGCAGCTTGGGGGCGCTTCCCTCCTACGAGCAGTACTTC.